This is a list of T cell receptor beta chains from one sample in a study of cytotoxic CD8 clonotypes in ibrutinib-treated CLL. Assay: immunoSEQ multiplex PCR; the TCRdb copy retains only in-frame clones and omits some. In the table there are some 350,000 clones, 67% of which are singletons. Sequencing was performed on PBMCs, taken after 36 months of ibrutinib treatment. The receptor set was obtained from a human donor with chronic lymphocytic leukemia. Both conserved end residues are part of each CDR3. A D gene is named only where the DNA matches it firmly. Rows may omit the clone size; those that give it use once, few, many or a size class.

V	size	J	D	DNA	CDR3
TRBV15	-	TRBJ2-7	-	TGTGCCACCAGCAGAGTAGGACGCTTAGGCAACTCCTACGAGCAGTACTTC	CATSRVGRLGNSYEQYF
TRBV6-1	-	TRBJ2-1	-	TGTGCCAGCATTGCCCCTGGTCGGGACCGGGGGCAGTTCTTC	CASIAPGRDRGQFF
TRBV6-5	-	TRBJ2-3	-	TGTGCCAGCAGCCCGACGGGGGACACAGATACGCAGTATTTT	CASSPTGDTDTQYF
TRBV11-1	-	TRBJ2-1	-	TGTGCCAGCAGCTTAGCGGTCGTGGGCAATGAGCAGTTCTTC	CASSLAVVGNEQFF
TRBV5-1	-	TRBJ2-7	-	TGCGCCAGCAGCTTGGCTCAGGTGCCCTACGAGCAGTACTTC	CASSLAQVPYEQYF
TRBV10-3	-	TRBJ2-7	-	TGTGCCATCAGTGAGTTAACAGAATACGAGCAGTACTTC	CAISELTEYEQYF
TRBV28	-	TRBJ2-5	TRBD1	TGTGCCAGCAGCCAAAACGGACAGGGAAGAGAAGGGACCCAGTACTTC	CASSQNGQGREGTQYF
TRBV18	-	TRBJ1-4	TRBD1	TGTGCCAGCTCACCAAATTCCCCGGACAGGGTGAATAATGAAAAACTGTTTTTT	CASSPNSPDRVNNEKLFF
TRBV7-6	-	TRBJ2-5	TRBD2	TGTGCCAGCATCTTTAGCGGGAGGGCCGAGGAGACCCAGTACTTC	CASIFSGRAEETQYF
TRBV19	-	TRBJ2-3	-	TGTGCCAGTAAGAAGCGAGGTAGCACAGATACGCAGTATTTT	CASKKRGSTDTQYF
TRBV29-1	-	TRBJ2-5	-	TGCAGCGTTCATAGACAGAAAGAGACCCAGTACTTC	CSVHRQKETQYF
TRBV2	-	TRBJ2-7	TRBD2	TGTGCCATCCGGACTAGCGGGAGGTACGAGCAGTACTTC	CAIRTSGRYEQYF
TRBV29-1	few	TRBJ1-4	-	TGCAGCGTTGAAGTACGGGAAAAACTGTTTTTT	CSVEVREKLFF
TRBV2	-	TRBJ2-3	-	TGTGCCAGCAGTGAAAGGTCTATCTCCCCAGATACGCAGTATTTT	CASSERSISPDTQYF
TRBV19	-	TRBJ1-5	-	TGTGCCAGTAGTATTATGGGCGGCAGCAATCAGCCCCAGCATTTT	CASSIMGGSNQPQHF
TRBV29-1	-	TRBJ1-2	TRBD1	TGCAGCGTTGACTTGGGACAGGGCCTCTATGGCTACACCTTC	CSVDLGQGLYGYTF
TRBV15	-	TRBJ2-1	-	TGTGCCACCAGCAGAGATTGGCTAGCTGGCAATGAGCAGTTCTTC	CATSRDWLAGNEQFF
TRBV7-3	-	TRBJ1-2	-	TGTGCCAGCAGGGTACCCCCTTGGGCTAACTATGGCTACACCTTC	CASRVPPWANYGYTF
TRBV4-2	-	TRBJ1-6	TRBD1	TGTGCCAGCAGCCATACAGGGGGCGGAGGGAATTCACCCCTCCACTTT	CASSHTGGGGNSPLHF
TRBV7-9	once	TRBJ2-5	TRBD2	TGTGCCAGCAGCCGCGGGGGTCAAGAGACCCAGTACTTC	CASSRGGQETQYF
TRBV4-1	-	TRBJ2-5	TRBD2	TGCGCCAGCAGCCAAGATAGGACTAGCGGGGGGGAGACCCAGTACTTC	CASSQDRTSGGETQYF
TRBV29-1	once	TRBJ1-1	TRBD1	TGCAGCGTTCGTAAGGGGGCGGACACTGAAGCTTTCTTT	CSVRKGADTEAFF
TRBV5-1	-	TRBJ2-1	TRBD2	TGCGCCAGCAGCTCCTCGAGAGCGGGGCCTACCTACAATGAGCAGTTCTTC	CASSSSRAGPTYNEQFF
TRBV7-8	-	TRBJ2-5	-	TGTGCCAGCAGCTTGCACAGGGTCCCGAAGAACCGTAGTAAGACCCAGTACTTC	CASSLHRVPKNRSKTQYF
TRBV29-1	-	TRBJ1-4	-	TGCAGCGTTGATGGGGTCGATAAACTGTTTTTT	CSVDGVDKLFF
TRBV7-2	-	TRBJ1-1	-	TGTGCCAGCAGCTTAATTTGGCAGCTGAACACTGAAGCTTTCTTT	CASSLIWQLNTEAFF
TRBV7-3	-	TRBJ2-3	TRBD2	TGTGCCAGCAGCTTAGTGGGTAGCGGGGATACGCAGTATTTT	CASSLVGSGDTQYF
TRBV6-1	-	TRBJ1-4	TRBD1	TGTGCCAGCAGCCAGGACAGGGCGGGTGAAAAACTGTTTTTT	CASSQDRAGEKLFF
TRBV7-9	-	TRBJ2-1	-	TGTGCCAGCAGCTTTTCTGACAGGCGGGGTTTCGGTGGGCAGTTCTTC	CASSFSDRRGFGGQFF
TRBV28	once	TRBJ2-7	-	TGTGCCAGCAGTTTATCTCTGTCCTACGAGCAGTACTTC	CASSLSLSYEQYF
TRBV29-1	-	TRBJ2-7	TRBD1	TGCAGCGTTCAAGCGGCAGGGGGCGAGCAGTACTTC	CSVQAAGGEQYF